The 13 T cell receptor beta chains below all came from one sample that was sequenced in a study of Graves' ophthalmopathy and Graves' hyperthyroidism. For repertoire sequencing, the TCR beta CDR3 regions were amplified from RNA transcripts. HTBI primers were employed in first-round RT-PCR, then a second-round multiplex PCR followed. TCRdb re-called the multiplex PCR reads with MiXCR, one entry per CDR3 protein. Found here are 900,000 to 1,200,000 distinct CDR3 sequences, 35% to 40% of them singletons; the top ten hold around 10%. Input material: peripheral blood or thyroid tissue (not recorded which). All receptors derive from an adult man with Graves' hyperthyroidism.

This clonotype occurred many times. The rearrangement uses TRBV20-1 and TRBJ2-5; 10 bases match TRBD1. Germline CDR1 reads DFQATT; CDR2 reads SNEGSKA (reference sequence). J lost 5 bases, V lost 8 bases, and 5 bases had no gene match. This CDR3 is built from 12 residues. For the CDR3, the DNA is TGCAGTAAGACAGGGGGCGGTGAGACCCAGTACTTC. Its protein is CSKTGGGETQYF.

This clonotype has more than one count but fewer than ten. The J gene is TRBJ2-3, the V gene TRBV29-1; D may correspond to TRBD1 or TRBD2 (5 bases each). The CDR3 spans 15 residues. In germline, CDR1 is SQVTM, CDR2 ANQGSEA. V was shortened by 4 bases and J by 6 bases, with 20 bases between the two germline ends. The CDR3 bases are TGCAGCGTTGTGGGGGACCTAAGTTCCTCTGATACGCAGTATTTT. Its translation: CSVVGDLSSSDTQYF.

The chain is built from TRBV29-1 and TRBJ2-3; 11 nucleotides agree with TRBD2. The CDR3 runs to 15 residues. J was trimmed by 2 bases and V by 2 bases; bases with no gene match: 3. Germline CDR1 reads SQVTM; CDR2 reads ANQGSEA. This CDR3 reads CSVELAGGYTDTQYF. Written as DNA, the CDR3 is TGCAGCGTTGAACTAGCGGGGGGATACACAGATACGCAGTATTTT.

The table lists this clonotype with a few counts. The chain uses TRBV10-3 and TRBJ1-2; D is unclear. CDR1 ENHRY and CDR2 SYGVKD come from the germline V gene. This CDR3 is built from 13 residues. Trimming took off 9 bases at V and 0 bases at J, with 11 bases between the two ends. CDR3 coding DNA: TGTGCCATAAGTAACTCGACTAACTATGGCTACACCTTC. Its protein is CAISNSTNYGYTF.

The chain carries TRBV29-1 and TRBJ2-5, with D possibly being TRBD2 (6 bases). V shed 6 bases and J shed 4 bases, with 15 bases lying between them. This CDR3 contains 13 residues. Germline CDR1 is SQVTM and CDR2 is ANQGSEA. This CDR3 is CSVTPGVGETQYF. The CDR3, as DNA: TGCAGCGTCACGCCGGGAGTAGGAGAGACCCAGTACTTC.

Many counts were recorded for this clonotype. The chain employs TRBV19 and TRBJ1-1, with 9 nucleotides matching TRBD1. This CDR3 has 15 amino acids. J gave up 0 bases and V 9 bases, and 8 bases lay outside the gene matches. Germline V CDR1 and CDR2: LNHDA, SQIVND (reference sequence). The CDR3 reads CASRGTGRLNTEAFF. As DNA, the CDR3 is TGTGCCAGCCGCGGGACAGGGCGATTGAACACTGAAGCTTTCTTT.

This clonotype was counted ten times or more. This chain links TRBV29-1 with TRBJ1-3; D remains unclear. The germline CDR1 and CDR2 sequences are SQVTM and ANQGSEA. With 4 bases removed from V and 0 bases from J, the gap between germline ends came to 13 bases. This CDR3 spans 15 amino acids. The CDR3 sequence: CSVAPVGNSGNTIYF. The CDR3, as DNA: TGCAGCGTTGCCCCTGTGGGGAACTCTGGAAACACCATATATTTT.

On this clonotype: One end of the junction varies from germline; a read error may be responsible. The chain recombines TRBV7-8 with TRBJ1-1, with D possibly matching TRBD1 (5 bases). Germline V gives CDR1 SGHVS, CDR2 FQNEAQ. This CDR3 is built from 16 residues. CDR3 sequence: CASSQVTGRGNTEAFF. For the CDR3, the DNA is TGCGCCAGCAGCCAAGTGACGGGACGGGGGAACACTGAAGCTTTCTTT.

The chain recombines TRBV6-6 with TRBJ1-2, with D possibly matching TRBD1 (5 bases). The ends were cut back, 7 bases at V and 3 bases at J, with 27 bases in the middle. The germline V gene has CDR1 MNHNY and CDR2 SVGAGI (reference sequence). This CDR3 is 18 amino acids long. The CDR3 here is CASTQEVWGVGEDYGYTF. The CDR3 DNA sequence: TGTGCCAGCACTCAGGAAGTTTGGGGGGTAGGAGAGGACTATGGCTACACCTTC.

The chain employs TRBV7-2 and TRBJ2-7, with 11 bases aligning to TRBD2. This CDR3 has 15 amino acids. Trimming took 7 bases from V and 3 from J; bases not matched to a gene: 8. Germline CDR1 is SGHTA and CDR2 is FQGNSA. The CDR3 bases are TGTGCCAGCACCCTTTCTGGGACTAGCGGCTACGAGCAGTACTTC. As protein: CASTLSGTSGYEQYF.

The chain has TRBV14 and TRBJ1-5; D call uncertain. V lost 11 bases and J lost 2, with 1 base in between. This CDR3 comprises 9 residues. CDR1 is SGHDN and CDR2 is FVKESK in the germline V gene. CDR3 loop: CARNQPQHF. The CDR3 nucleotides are TGTGCCCGCAATCAGCCCCAGCATTTT.

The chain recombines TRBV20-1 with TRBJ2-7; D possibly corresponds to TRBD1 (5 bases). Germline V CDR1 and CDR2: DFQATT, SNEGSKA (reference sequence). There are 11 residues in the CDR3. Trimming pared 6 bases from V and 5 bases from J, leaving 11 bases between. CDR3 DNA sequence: TGCAGTGCAAAGCAGGGCAACGAGCAGTACTTC. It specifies CSAKQGNEQYF.

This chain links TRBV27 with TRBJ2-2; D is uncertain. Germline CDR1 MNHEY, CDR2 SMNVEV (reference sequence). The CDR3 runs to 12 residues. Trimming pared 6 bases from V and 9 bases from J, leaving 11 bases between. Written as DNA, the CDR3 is TGTGCCAGCAGATACACGCCCCGGGAGCTGTTTTTT. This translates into CASRYTPRELFF.